This record concerns one T cell receptor (beta chain) sequence. Its antigen is unknown. The data were taken from a study of a mutant IDH1 vaccine in newly diagnosed glioma. The overall study: Vaccination of patients was performed eight times, in weeks 1, 3, 5, 7, 11, 15, 19 and 23. Patients received vaccination from 4-6 weeks after radiotherapy alone, or with temozolomide cycles. Study-level points and caveats: Vaccination induced immune responses in around 95% of patients.

Trimming shortened V by 6 bases and J by 0 bases, and 15 bases separated the two germline ends. Germline-derived CDR1 and CDR2 are MNHEY and SMNVEV (reference sequence). The CDR3 has 15 residues. Time point described: week 23, last vaccination. A 20-mer mutant IDH1 peptide at 300 ug was injected subcutaneously with topical imiquimod. There were new WHO grade 3 or 4 astrocytomas in the donors, and these were IDH1-mutant and ATRX-lost. Some clones are missing from TCRdb's copy, which holds only in-frame ones; the method was immunoSEQ multiplex PCR. Here the sample spans just over 65,000 clones, 75% to 90% being singletons.

The chain carries TRBV27 and TRBJ2-7; D is perhaps TRBD1 or TRBD2 (5 bases each). This sequence was found in a man between 18 and 35 years old with glioma. Here the sequenced sample was PBMCs, taken from a glioma patient whose treatment included an IDH1 peptide vaccine. The CDR3 nucleotides read TGTGCCAGCAGATCTGGGACCGATAGCTCCTACGAGCAGTACTTC. Translated: CASRSGTDSSYEQYF.